Shown below are 16 T cell receptor beta chains from a single sample sequenced in a study of regulatory T cells in long-lasting Graves disease. Relying on iRepertoire HTBI primers and Arm-PCR of CDR3 regions, the team built TCR beta libraries. TCRdb re-called the multiplex PCR reads through MiXCR, storing one row per CDR3 protein. The sample holds some 400,000 distinct CDR3 sequences, 15% seen once. Described time point: newly diagnosed GD, antithyroid drugs for less than 3 months. Extracted RNA from PBMCs served as the source of the TCR library. This same sample was also taken into another study, of T cells in Graves' hyperthyroidism and ophthalmopathy.

Sequenced here: peripheral blood mononuclear cells (PBMCs), sampled at new diagnosis, from a patient treated with antithyroid drugs. These receptors were obtained from a young woman with Graves disease.

The CDR3 region has the DNA TGCAGCCCCCGGACAGGCGCTAACTATGGCTACACCTTC. This sequence encodes CSPRTGANYGYTF. The chain employs TRBV20-1 and TRBJ1-2, with 7 bases aligning to TRBD1. CDR3 size: 13 residues. Germline CDR1 and CDR2: DFQATT and SNEGSKA (reference sequence).

This clonotype has more than one count but fewer than ten. V gene TRBV7-3 combines with J gene TRBJ2-1, with 14 bases identical to TRBD2. The CDR3 sequence is 16 residues long. V shed 5 bases and J 10 bases; nucleotides not matched to a gene: 10. Germline CDR1 and CDR2: SGHTA and FQGTGA. Here the CDR3 DNA reads TGTGCCAGCAGCCCCAGCCCGGGACTAGCGGGAGTGGAGCAGTTCTTC. Translating it yields CASSPSPGLAGVEQFF. The whole variable domain, filled in from reference TRBV7-3 and TRBJ2-1, reads GAGVSQTPSNKVTEKGKYVELRCDPISGHTALYWYRQSLGQGPEFLIYFQGTGAADDSGLPNDRFFAVRPEGSVSTLKIQRTERGDSAVYLCASSPSPGLAGVEQFFGPGTRLTVL.

In its sample, this clonotype was seen a few times. A read error may be the cause here, since a much bigger clone is one base away. V and J are TRBV6-2 or TRBV6-3 and TRBJ1-1; D unclear. The germline V gene encodes CDR1 MNHEY and CDR2 SVGEGT. This CDR3 has 16 amino acids. In nucleotides, the CDR3 is TGTGCCAGCAGTTACGACCCTCGGGGATTGAACACTGAAACTTTCTTT. Its translation is CASSYDPRGLNTETFF.

This clonotype came up once. This chain uses TRBV11-2 with TRBJ2-7; TRBD2 aligns across 11 bases. CDR1 SGHAT and CDR2 FQNNGV come from the germline V gene. This CDR3 has 15 amino acids. With 8 bases clipped from V and 5 bases from J, the junction kept 11 bases outside the gene matches. The CDR3 protein is CASSSRGTSGHEQYF. The CDR3 bases are TGTGCCAGCTCATCGAGAGGGACTAGCGGCCACGAGCAGTACTTC.

This sequence joins TRBV18 and TRBJ2-1; D gene ambiguous. Trimming stripped 3 bases from V and 5 bases from J, with 11 bases between. Germline-derived CDR1 and CDR2 are KGHSH and LQKENI. The CDR3 spans 14 residues. For the CDR3, the DNA is TGTGCCAGCTCACCGTCGCCTGCAGACAATGAGCAGTTCTTC. This encodes CASSPSPADNEQFF.

This clonotype was found many times. The V gene is TRBV11-2, the J gene TRBJ2-7; a weak D match, TRBD1 (5 bases). Trimming left V 4 bases short and J 0 bases short, with 7 bases between. Looked up from germline, CDR1 is SGHAT and CDR2 is FQNNGV. The CDR3 extends over 13 amino acids. The CDR3 DNA follows: TGTGCCAGCAGCTCGGACAACTCCTACGAGCAGTACTTC. Translating gives CASSSDNSYEQYF. The whole variable domain, filled in from reference TRBV11-2 and TRBJ2-7, reads EAGVAQSPRYKIIEKRQSVAFWCNPISGHATLYWYQQILGQGPKLLIQFQNNGVVDDSQLPKDRFSAERLKGVDSTLKIQPAKLEDSAVYLCASSSDNSYEQYFGPGTRLTVT.

A few counts support this clonotype. The chain is built from TRBV5-1 and TRBJ2-2, with D unclear. The CDR3 sequence is 14 residues long. V lost 6 bases and J 5 bases, leaving 14 bases between the germline ends. The germline V gene encodes CDR1 SGHRS and CDR2 YFSETQ. The CDR3 DNA is TGCGCCAGCATCCGAGAACCCTGGACCGGGGAGCTGTTTTTT. This translates into CASIREPWTGELFF.

This clonotype was recorded many times. The chain recombines TRBV20-1 with TRBJ2-4; no definite D call. The CDR3 loop spans 13 amino acids. The germline V gene encodes CDR1 DFQATT and CDR2 SNEGSKA (reference sequence). Trimming stripped 0 bases from V and 1 base from J, with 4 bases between. The CDR3 region is CSARDWAKNIQYF. The DNA for the CDR3 is TGCAGTGCTAGAGATTGGGCCAAAAACATTCAGTACTTC.

This clonotype was counted at least ten times. The CDR3 sequence is CSARSRVGSSYEQYF. The CDR3 nucleotides are TGCAGTGCTAGATCCCGAGTTGGGAGCTCCTACGAGCAGTACTTC. V and J are TRBV20-1 and TRBJ2-7, with D possibly matching TRBD2 (5 bases). V lost 2 bases and J lost 0, with 14 bases in between. This CDR3 region has 15 residues. Looked up from germline, CDR1 is DFQATT and CDR2 is SNEGSKA (reference sequence).

The chain links TRBV5-6 to TRBJ2-1, with 10 positions matching TRBD2. Germline CDR1 is SGHDT and CDR2 is YYEEEE. The CDR3 loop spans 19 amino acids. The V segment lost 0 bases and the J segment 0 bases; nucleotides outside the gene matches: 9. The CDR3 sequence is CASSLASGSYPSSYNEQFF. CDR3 sequence (DNA): TGTGCCAGCAGCTTGGCTAGCGGGAGTTATCCTAGCTCCTACAATGAGCAGTTCTTC.

This clonotype was counted only a few times. This may be a read error: a much more frequent sequence differs by one nucleotide. V gene TRBV30 combines with J gene TRBJ1-1; D may be TRBD1 (5 bases). The CDR3 is 15 residues long. Germline V gives CDR1 GTSNPN, CDR2 SVGIG (reference sequence). V lost 3 bases, J lost 3 bases, and 17 bases lay in between. CDR3 loop: CAWSRRGGGHTEAFF. The CDR3 nucleotides read TGTGCCTGGAGCCGCCGGGGGGGAGGTCACACTGAAGCTTTCTTT.

Ten or more counts support this clonotype. The gene calls are TRBV7-6 and TRBJ2-3, with D unclear. Trimming removed 5 bases at V and 5 bases at J, with 14 bases between. Per germline, CDR1 SGHVS and CDR2 FNYEAQ. The CDR3 has 14 residues. The CDR3 DNA reads TGTGCCAGCAGCCCGCCTGCTTGGGGAGATACGCAGTATTTT. The encoded protein is CASSPPAWGDTQYF.

This clonotype has ten or more counts. J is TRBJ2-3 and V is TRBV10-3, with 7 bases aligning to TRBD1. The CDR3 is 14 amino acids. Germline values: CDR1 ENHRY, CDR2 SYGVKD. J was trimmed by 2 bases and V by 6 bases; bases with no gene match: 5. The CDR3 here is CAIRGTVNTDTQYF. CDR3 nucleotides: TGTGCCATCAGGGGGACAGTAAACACAGATACGCAGTATTTT.

This clonotype was detected ten times or more. The chain employs TRBV12-3 or TRBV12-4 and TRBJ1-5; TRBD1 might be the D (5 bases). This CDR3 is built from 14 residues. V was clipped by 7 bases and J by 3 bases, with 13 bases between them. CDR3 in DNA: TGTGCCAGCACCCTGGGGCGGCACAATCAGCCCCAGCATTTT. It translates to CASTLGRHNQPQHF.

The chain links TRBV20-1 to TRBJ1-3; TRBD1 is a possible D gene (5 bases). CDR3 length: 14 residues. Trimming took off 3 bases at V and 1 base at J, with 10 bases between the two ends. From germline, CDR1 is DFQATT and CDR2 SNEGSKA (reference sequence). CDR3 nucleotide sequence: TGCAGTGCTAGGGCCGGGGGTTCTGGAAACACCATATATTTT. Protein sequence: CSARAGGSGNTIYF.

In its sample, this clonotype was seen a few times. This may arise from a read error, as a much more abundant clone is one base away. J is TRBJ1-1 and V is TRBV9, with D possibly matching TRBD1 (5 bases). The germline V gene has CDR1 SGDLS and CDR2 YYNGEE. This CDR3 has 13 residues. V was cut by 3 bases and J by 1 base, with 7 bases left in between. CDR3 residues: CASSATENTEAFF. CDR3 DNA: TGTGCCAGCAGCGCGACAGAGAACACTGAAGCTTTCTTT.